These T cell receptor beta chains were read from a single sample in a study of blood T cell repertoires in COVID-19. Sequenced by immunoSEQ multiplex PCR; TCRdb stores in-frame clones only, minus some. The sample yields about 260,000 clones, about 87% seen once. What was sequenced was PBMCs or T cells enriched from blood (not recorded which). All receptors come from a woman aged 25 to 39 with acute COVID-19. Each CDR3 is given with its conserved first and last residue. D genes are given only for firm matches. A clone size is listed for some rows: how often the clone was seen (once, few, many), or a class if it is expanded.

>.|TRBJ1-1|TRBD1|TRBV5-1
CASSRIGGTGGRAVTEAFF
TGCGCCAGCAGCCGTATCGGCGGGACAGGGGGACGGGCGGTCACTGAAGCTTTCTTT
>.|TRBJ2-7|.|TRBV6-6
CASSYETRASYEQYF
TGTGCCAGCAGTTACGAGACGCGGGCATCCTACGAGCAGTACTTC
>.|TRBJ1-1|.|TRBV29-1
CSGREADTEAFF
TGCAGCGGCCGGGAAGCGGACACTGAAGCTTTCTTT
>.|TRBJ1-1|.|TRBV9
CASSVSPGNTEAFF
TGTGCCAGCAGCGTATCGCCAGGGAACACTGAAGCTTTCTTT
>.|TRBJ2-7|.|TRBV6-2/TRBV6-3
CASSYRPGSTYEQYF
TGTGCCAGCAGTTACCGCCCCGGGTCCACCTACGAGCAGTACTTC
>once|TRBJ2-3|.|TRBV5-1
CASRVPGVGAPQQTDTQYF
TGCGCCAGCAGGGTCCCAGGGGTCGGTGCCCCTCAGCAGACAGATACGCAGTATTTT
>.|TRBJ1-2|.|TRBV30
CAWIRGNGYTF
TGTGCCTGGATAAGGGGAAATGGCTACACCTTC
>.|TRBJ1-2|.|TRBV4-1
CASSQDRARGVYGYTF
TGCGCCAGCAGCCAAGATCGGGCCAGGGGAGTCTATGGCTACACCTTC
>once|TRBJ1-6|.|TRBV5-3
CARSLVENSPLHF
TGTGCCAGAAGCTTGGTGGAGAATTCACCCCTCCACTTT
>.|TRBJ2-7|.|TRBV19
CASSILGGTYEQYF
TGTGCCAGTAGTATTTTAGGGGGAACATACGAGCAGTACTTC
>.|TRBJ1-5|TRBD1|TRBV2
CASSWDRSGIQPQHF
TGTGCCAGCAGTTGGGACAGGTCTGGGATACAGCCCCAGCATTTT
>.|TRBJ1-5|.|TRBV3-1/TRBV3-2
CASSQVQDSQPQHF
TGTGCCAGCAGCCAAGTCCAGGACTCTCAGCCCCAGCATTTT
>.|TRBJ2-2|TRBD2|TRBV28
CASGLWGSGRVNTGELFF
TGTGCCAGCGGGCTATGGGGTAGCGGGAGGGTGAACACCGGGGAGCTGTTTTTT
>.|TRBJ1-5|TRBD1|TRBV18
CASSGDREQPQHF
TGTGCCAGCTCAGGTGACAGGGAACAGCCCCAGCATTTT